This record covers a single TCR beta chain. V gave up 2 bases and J gave up 4 bases, with 8 bases separating them. This CDR3 has 13 amino acids. Germline CDR1 reads GTSNPN; CDR2 reads SVGIG (reference sequence). Profiling relied on immunoSEQ multiplex PCR, and the TCRdb table lists in-frame clones only, not all of them. The data contain over 35,000 clones, 80% to 90% of them seen just once; the ten biggest clones take up 4.7%. Collection of blood occurred at baseline, at cycle 4 day 1, and at cycle 7 day 1. The data are from a study of OX40 agonist ivuxolimab in advanced cancers. Study details: The eligibility criteria allowed prior anti-PD-1, anti-PD-L1 or anti-CTLA-4 therapy, and around 40% had some.

This specimen was CD4+ or CD8+ T cells sorted from blood, taken in a trial of the OX40 agonist ivuxolimab. The TCR comes from an adult with an advanced solid tumor such as melanoma, head and neck, liver or kidney cancer. This sequence joins TRBV30 and TRBJ1-4; possibly TRBD1 for D (5 bases). The CDR3 region has the DNA TGTGCCTGGAGTATACAGGTTAATGAAAAACTGTTTTTT. Translating it yields CAWSIQVNEKLFF. The complete variable domain, with remaining parts taken from reference TRBV30 and TRBJ1-4, reads SQTIHQWPATLVQPVGSPLSLECTVEGTSNPNLYWYRQAAGRGLQLLFYSVGIGQISSEVPQNLSASRPQDRQFILSSKKLLLSDSGFYLCAWSIQVNEKLFFGSGTQLSVL.